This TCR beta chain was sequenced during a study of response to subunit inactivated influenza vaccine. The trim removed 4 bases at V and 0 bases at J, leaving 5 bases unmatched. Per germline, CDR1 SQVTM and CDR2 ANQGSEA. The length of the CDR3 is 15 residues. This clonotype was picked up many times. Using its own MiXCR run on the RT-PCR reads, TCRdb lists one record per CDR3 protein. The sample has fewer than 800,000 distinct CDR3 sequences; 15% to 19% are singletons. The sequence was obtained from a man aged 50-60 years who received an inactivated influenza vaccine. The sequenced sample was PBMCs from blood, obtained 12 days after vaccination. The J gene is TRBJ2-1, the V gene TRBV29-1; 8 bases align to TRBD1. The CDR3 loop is CSVADRASSYNEQFF. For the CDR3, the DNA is TGCAGCGTTGCGGACAGGGCTAGCTCCTACAATGAGCAGTTCTTC.